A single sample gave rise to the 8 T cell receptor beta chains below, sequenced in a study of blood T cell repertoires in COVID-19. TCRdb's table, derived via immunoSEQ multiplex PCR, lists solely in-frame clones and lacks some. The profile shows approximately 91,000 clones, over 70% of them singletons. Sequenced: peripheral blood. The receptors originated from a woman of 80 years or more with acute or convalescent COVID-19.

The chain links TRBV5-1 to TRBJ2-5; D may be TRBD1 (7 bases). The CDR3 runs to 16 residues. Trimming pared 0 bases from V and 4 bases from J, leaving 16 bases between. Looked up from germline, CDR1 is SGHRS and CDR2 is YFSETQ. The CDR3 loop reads CASSLEGASVPETQYF. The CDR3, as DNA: TGCGCCAGCAGCTTGGAGGGGGCTAGCGTCCCAGAGACCCAGTACTTC.

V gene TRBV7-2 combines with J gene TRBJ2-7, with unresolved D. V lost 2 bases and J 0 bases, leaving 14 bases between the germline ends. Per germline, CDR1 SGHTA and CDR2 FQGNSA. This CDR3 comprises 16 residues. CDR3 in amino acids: CASSLRGSPSSYEQYF. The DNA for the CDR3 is TGTGCCAGCAGCTTACGAGGATCCCCCAGCTCCTACGAGCAGTACTTC.

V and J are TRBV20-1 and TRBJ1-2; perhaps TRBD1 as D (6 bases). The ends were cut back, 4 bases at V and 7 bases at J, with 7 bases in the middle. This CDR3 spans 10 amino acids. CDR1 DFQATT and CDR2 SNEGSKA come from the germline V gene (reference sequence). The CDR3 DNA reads TGCAGTGCTAACAGGGCTGGCTACACCTTC. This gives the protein CSANRAGYTF.

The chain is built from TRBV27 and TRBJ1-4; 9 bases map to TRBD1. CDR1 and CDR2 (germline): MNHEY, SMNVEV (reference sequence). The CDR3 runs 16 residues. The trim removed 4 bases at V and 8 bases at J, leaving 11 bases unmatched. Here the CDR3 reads CASSSLSGTGREKLFF. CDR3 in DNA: TGTGCCAGCAGTTCGCTTTCGGGGACAGGGCGCGAAAAACTGTTTTTT.

CDR3 coding DNA: TGTGCCAGCAGCTCCGGACAGGGTGTCTCTGGAAACACCATATATTTT. Its protein product is CASSSGQGVSGNTIYF. The V gene is TRBV5-4, the J gene TRBJ1-3, with 8 nucleotides matching TRBD1. Germline V gives CDR1 SGHNT, CDR2 YYREEE (reference sequence). V was pared by 3 bases and J by 0 bases, with 5 bases of the junction left unmatched. There are 16 residues in the CDR3. Looking up the rest from reference TRBV5-4 and TRBJ1-3 gives the full variable domain: ETGVTQSPTHLIKTRGQQVTLRCSSQSGHNTVSWYQQALGQGPQFIFQYYREEENGRGNFPPRFSGLQFPNYSSELNVNALELDDSALYLCASSSGQGVSGNTIYFGEGSWLTVV.

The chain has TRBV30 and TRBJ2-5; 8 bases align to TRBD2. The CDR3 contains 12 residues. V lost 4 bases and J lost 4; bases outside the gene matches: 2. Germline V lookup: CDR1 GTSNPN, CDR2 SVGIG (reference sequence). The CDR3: CAWMAGGETQYF. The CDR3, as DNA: TGTGCCTGGATGGCGGGGGGAGAGACCCAGTACTTC.

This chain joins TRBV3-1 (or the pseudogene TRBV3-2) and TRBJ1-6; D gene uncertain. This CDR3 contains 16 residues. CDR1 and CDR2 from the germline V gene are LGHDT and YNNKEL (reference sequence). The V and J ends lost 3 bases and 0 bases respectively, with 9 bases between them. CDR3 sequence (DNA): TGTGCCAGCAGCCACCGGGGTTCCTCCTATAATTCACCCCTCCACTTT. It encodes CASSHRGSSYNSPLHF.

DNA for the CDR3: TGTGCCAGCAGCCAACCAGGGCGGCACAATGAGCAGTTCTTC. It translates to CASSQPGRHNEQFF. The chain couples TRBV3-1 (or the pseudogene TRBV3-2) to TRBJ2-1; maybe TRBD1 (5 bases). Trimming stripped 2 bases from V and 5 bases from J, with 10 bases between. This CDR3 comprises 14 residues. Germline CDR1 and CDR2: LGHDT and YNNKEL (reference sequence).